This TCR beta chain appears in the sequencing data of a study of blood T cell repertoires in COVID-19. Sequenced by immunoSEQ multiplex PCR; TCRdb stores in-frame clones only, minus some. The sample lists approximately 180,000 clones, more than 75% seen once, with roughly 1.2% in the top ten. V shed 4 bases and J 6 bases; nucleotides not matched to a gene: 7. Germline V lookup: CDR1 SGHRS, CDR2 YFSETQ. The CDR3 consists of 15 residues. The TCR sequence derives from a human donor with acute COVID-19. The donor label of this sample is uncertain. The chain links TRBV5-1 to TRBJ2-1, with TRBD1 matching over 10 bases. Specimen: PBMCs or T cells enriched from blood (not recorded which). The CDR3 DNA sequence: TGCGCCAGCAGCACAGGGACAGGGGACAGCAATGAGCAGTTCTTC. It codes for CASSTGTGDSNEQFF.